The 30 T cell receptor beta chains in this list originate from one sample, sequenced in a study of post-analysis software for immune sequencing data. Study-level points and caveats: Included in a set of four or five TRBV segments more frequent in patients than controls were TRBV5-6, TRBV5-1 and TRBV20-1.

cDNA libraries for TCR beta contained unique molecular identifiers. TCRdb passed the PCR reads through MiXCR, listing each CDR3 protein once. This table holds around 190,000 distinct CDR3 sequences, 25% to 35% found once. No cognate antigen is known for these TCRs. Sample: blood. The origin of the receptors is a girl aged 2 to 17 with multiple sclerosis.

Only a few counts were recorded for this clonotype. The chain recombines TRBV12-3 or TRBV12-4 with TRBJ1-2, with 11 bases identical to TRBD1. CDR3 length: 15 residues. Unmatched junction bases numbered 10, after V lost 5 bases and J lost 8 bases. DNA of the CDR3: TGTGCCAGCAGTCGAGGACAGGGGGCAGCTTGGGGCTACACCTTC. Translation: CASSRGQGAAWGYTF.

The chain employs TRBV27 and TRBJ2-1, with TRBD1 matching 10 bases. The CDR3 totals 17 residues. Germline values: CDR1 MNHEY, CDR2 SMNVEV (reference sequence). V was pared by 7 bases and J by 5 bases, with 14 bases of the junction left unmatched. The CDR3 spells CASTGTGEWSDNNEQFF. Here the CDR3 DNA reads TGTGCCAGCACCGGGACAGGGGAGTGGAGCGACAACAATGAGCAGTTCTTC.

The J gene is TRBJ2-7, the V gene TRBV25-1, with TRBD2 matching over 11 bases. Looked up from germline, CDR1 is MGHDK and CDR2 is SYGVNS. The CDR3 contains 17 residues. Trimming removed 7 bases from V and 0 bases from J; junction bases left unmatched: 11. The CDR3 DNA sequence: TGTGCCAGCACCTGCTTTGGGGGGACTAGCGGCTCCTACGAGCAGTACTTC. As protein: CASTCFGGTSGSYEQYF.

Notes on this clonotype: A read error is possible here, since a much larger clone lies one base away. The rearrangement joins TRBV5-1 to TRBJ2-5; possibly TRBD2 for D (6 bases). The CDR3 sequence is 14 residues long. The V gene lost 0 bases and the J gene lost 11 bases, with 17 bases spanning the gap. Per germline, CDR1 SGHRS and CDR2 YFSETQ. The CDR3 nucleotides are TGCGCCAGCAGCTTGGGACTAGTAGGACTTGAGCAGTACTTC. Its protein is CASSLGLVGLEQYF.

This chain links TRBV3-1 with TRBJ1-1; no firm D call. CDR1 is LGHDT and CDR2 is YNNKEL in the germline V gene (reference sequence). Trimming left V 2 bases short and J 1 base short, with 8 bases between. The CDR3 runs 14 residues. DNA of the CDR3: TGTGCCAGCAGCCAATCAGGAAGGAACACTGAAGCTTTCTTT. It translates to CASSQSGRNTEAFF.

As for this clonotype: A much larger clone sits a single nucleotide away, making a read error possible. J is TRBJ2-3 and V is TRBV3-1, with D possibly matching TRBD2 (5 bases). The germline CDR1 and CDR2 sequences are LGHDT and YNNKEL (reference sequence). The CDR3 has 15 residues. The V and J ends lost 3 bases and 6 bases respectively, with 16 bases between them. CDR3 residues: CASSHDGLNVDTQYF. Here the CDR3 DNA reads TGTGCCAGCAGCCACGACGGACTCAATGTCGATACGCAGTATTTT.

In its sample, this clonotype was seen many times. J is TRBJ2-3 and V is TRBV29-1; D is uncertain. The CDR3 loop spans 13 amino acids. Germline lookup yields CDR1 SQVTM and CDR2 ANQGSEA. V shed 2 bases and J shed 2 bases, with 8 bases lying between them. The CDR3 protein is CSVELGFTDTQYF. CDR3 sequence (DNA): TGCAGCGTTGAACTGGGTTTCACAGATACGCAGTATTTT.

This clonotype was seen many times. The chain links TRBV5-1 to TRBJ2-3, with D unresolved. The CDR3 has 14 amino acids. Looked up from germline, CDR1 is SGHRS and CDR2 is YFSETQ. Trimming cost V 5 bases and J 2 bases, with 12 bases left between them. CDR3 protein: CASRAPLHTDTQYF. DNA of the CDR3: TGCGCCAGCAGGGCGCCGCTTCACACAGATACGCAGTATTTT.

Ten or more counts support this clonotype. The CDR3 protein is CSARVSDTSNYGYTF. DNA for the CDR3: TGCAGTGCTAGAGTCTCGGACACATCTAACTATGGCTACACCTTC. The chain uses TRBV20-1 and TRBJ1-2; weak D call: TRBD1 (5 bases). There are 15 residues in the CDR3. Looked up from germline, CDR1 is DFQATT and CDR2 is SNEGSKA (reference sequence). The V and J ends lost 1 base and 0 bases respectively, with 12 bases between them.

V is TRBV7-9 and J is TRBJ1-6; 9 positions match TRBD1. The germline CDR1 and CDR2 sequences are SEHNR and FQNEAQ (reference sequence). The J segment lost 5 bases and the V segment lost 5 bases, leaving 10 bases of the junction unmatched. The CDR3 is 17 residues long. The CDR3 DNA is TGTGCCAGCAGCCCAATGAGGGGGACAGGGAATAATTCACCCCTCCACTTT. It is translated as CASSPMRGTGNNSPLHF.

This chain uses TRBV20-1 with TRBJ1-2; 8 nucleotides align to TRBD1. In germline, CDR1 is DFQATT, CDR2 SNEGSKA (reference sequence). The CDR3 has 15 amino acids. Here the CDR3 reads CSPGSVTGARYGYTF. In DNA, the CDR3 is TGCAGCCCAGGTTCAGTGACAGGGGCCCGCTATGGCTACACCTTC.

This clonotype was picked up a small number of times. The V gene is TRBV4-1, the J gene TRBJ2-1; TRBD2 matches 7 bases. J was trimmed by 5 bases and V by 0 bases; bases with no gene match: 13. The germline V gene encodes CDR1 MGHRA and CDR2 YSYEKL. The CDR3 covers 18 residues. This chain's CDR3 is CASSQDSNSGGADNEQFF. CDR3 coding DNA: TGCGCCAGCAGCCAAGATAGTAATTCGGGGGGAGCTGACAATGAGCAGTTCTTC.

Only a few counts were recorded for this clonotype. The chain uses TRBV4-1 and TRBJ1-1; 7 bases fit TRBD1. The germline CDR1 and CDR2 sequences are MGHRA and YSYEKL. The V segment lost 4 bases and the J segment 3 bases; nucleotides outside the gene matches: 8. This CDR3 spans 15 amino acids. DNA for the CDR3: TGCGCCAGCAGCCGAGGCCACACAGGGGACACTGAAGCTTTCTTT. Its protein product is CASSRGHTGDTEAFF.

This clonotype showed up many times. V gene TRBV3-1 combines with J gene TRBJ2-1; 9 nucleotides agree with TRBD2. Germline trimming cut 5 bases from V and 5 bases from J; bases unmatched to any gene: 7. CDR1 is LGHDT and CDR2 is YNNKEL in the germline V gene (reference sequence). CDR3 length: 15 residues. CDR3 coding DNA: TGTGCCAGCAGCACTCGGACTAGCGCGGACAATGAGCAGTTCTTC. Translation gives CASSTRTSADNEQFF.

Points on this clonotype: This clone may be a read error of a much larger clone one base away. This chain uses TRBV6-1 with TRBJ2-5; no clear D. The assigned J gene may be wrong: the sequence end matches TRBJ2-7 better. The CDR3 totals 15 residues. From germline, CDR1 is MNHNS and CDR2 SASEGT. The CDR3 DNA is TGTGCCAGCAGCGAAAATTTCTTCGGAGCCTACGAGCAGTACTTC. This gives the protein CASSENFFGAYEQYF.

This clonotype was observed a handful of times. The chain joins TRBV10-3 to TRBJ1-1, with unresolved D. In germline, CDR1 is ENHRY, CDR2 SYGVKD. V lost 1 base to trimming and J lost 2 bases, with 14 bases between them. This CDR3 is built from 16 residues. The CDR3 region has the DNA TGTGCCATCAGTGAGTTCGGGCTTTCGAAAAACACTGAAGCTTTCTTT. This translates into CAISEFGLSKNTEAFF.

This clonotype showed up just a few times. V is TRBV20-1 and J is TRBJ2-7, with 12 bases lining up with TRBD2. Unmatched junction bases numbered 1, after V lost 3 bases and J lost 1 base. CDR1 is DFQATT and CDR2 is SNEGSKA in the germline V gene (reference sequence). This CDR3 region has 14 residues. In DNA form, the CDR3 reads TGCAGTGCTAGGGGACTAGCGGGTTCCTACGAGCAGTACTTC. Amino acids: CSARGLAGSYEQYF.

DNA for the CDR3: TGTGCCAGCAGTCATGGACTAGCGGGAGGGCCTGGATACAATGAGCAGTTCTTC. Its protein is CASSHGLAGGPGYNEQFF. The chain links TRBV12-3 or TRBV12-4 to TRBJ2-1; 15 bases agree with TRBD2. V lost 5 bases and J lost 4; bases outside the gene matches: 9. The CDR3 consists of 18 residues.

This clonotype was observed once. V and J are TRBV20-1 and TRBJ2-5; tentatively, D is TRBD2 (5 bases). The CDR3 sequence is 13 residues long. V lost 6 bases to trimming and J lost 2 bases, with 13 bases between them. Germline CDR1 is DFQATT and CDR2 is SNEGSKA (reference sequence). CDR3: CSADGVPQETQYF. The CDR3 bases are TGCAGTGCGGACGGGGTTCCTCAAGAGACCCAGTACTTC.

The chain uses TRBV12-3 or TRBV12-4 and TRBJ2-3; D might be TRBD1 or TRBD2, each matching 5 bases. The CDR3 runs 16 residues. Trimming left V 3 bases short and J 5 bases short, with 18 bases between. CDR3: CASSFRGAGDLDTQYF. In DNA, the CDR3 is TGTGCCAGCAGTTTTAGAGGGGCAGGAGATCTAGATACGCAGTATTTT.

The chain uses TRBV6-1 and TRBJ2-1, with 11 bases lining up with TRBD1. The V gene's germline CDR1 is MNHNS and CDR2 SASEGT. V lost 6 bases, J lost 7 bases, and 5 bases stayed unmatched. CDR3 length: 14 amino acids. Here the CDR3 reads CASRGTGGGNEQFF. The DNA for the CDR3 is TGTGCCAGCAGAGGGACAGGGGGGGGAAATGAGCAGTTCTTC.

The chain couples TRBV12-3 or TRBV12-4 to TRBJ2-7, with 10 bases lining up with TRBD2. V was pared by 8 bases and J by 7 bases, with 11 bases of the junction left unmatched. This CDR3 comprises 14 residues. The CDR3: CASHGASGSNEQYF. DNA for the CDR3: TGTGCCAGCCATGGGGCTAGCGGGAGCAATGAGCAGTACTTC.

V usage is TRBV5-1 and J usage is TRBJ2-7; weak D call: TRBD2 (5 bases). The CDR3 runs to 16 residues. V lost 3 bases and J lost 3, with 19 bases in between. The germline V gene encodes CDR1 SGHRS and CDR2 YFSETQ. The CDR3, as DNA: TGCGCCAGCAGCTCGGAAACCTCGGGGATTCTCTACGAGCAGTACTTC. Its protein is CASSSETSGILYEQYF.

This clonotype was observed many times. The chain has TRBV6-5 and TRBJ2-7; 7 nucleotides line up with TRBD1. Germline assignment: CDR1 MNHEY and CDR2 SVGAGI. CDR3 size: 14 residues. V lost 8 bases to trimming and J lost 3 bases; unmatched junction nucleotides: 10. The CDR3 DNA follows: TGTGCCAGCGCCGCCCGAGGGGGCTTCTACGAGCAGTACTTC. It specifies CASAARGGFYEQYF.

At least ten counts were recorded for this clonotype. This chain connects TRBV28 to TRBJ2-7, with unresolved D. The CDR3 sequence is 11 residues long. Germline V gene lookup returns CDR1 MDHEN and CDR2 SYDVKM. V lost 11 bases to trimming and J lost 2 bases, with 10 bases between them. CDR3 bases: TGTGCCTCCGGCCTGACCTACGAGCAGTACTTC. It is translated as CASGLTYEQYF.

Regarding this clonotype: This may be a read error: a much more frequent sequence differs by one nucleotide. The rearrangement links TRBV6-5 to TRBJ2-7; D unresolved. Germline V CDR1 and CDR2: MNHEY, SVGAGI. The CDR3 has 15 residues. The CDR3 protein is CASGYSFLGSYEQYF. The CDR3 DNA follows: TGTGCCAGCGGTTACTCGTTTCTGGGATCCTACGAGCAGTACTTC.

There are many counts of this clonotype. The chain joins TRBV29-1 to TRBJ2-5; D uncertain. Germline V lookup: CDR1 SQVTM, CDR2 ANQGSEA. CDR3 length: 11 amino acids. V was pared by 3 bases and J by 5 bases, with 7 bases between. For the CDR3, the DNA is TGCAGCGTTGAGCCGCGGGAGACCCAGTACTTC. Translated, it gives CSVEPRETQYF. The full variable domain, with the rest looked up from reference TRBV29-1 and TRBJ2-5, is SAVISQKPSRDICQRGTSLTIQCQVDSQVTMMFWYRQQPGQSLTLIATANQGSEATYESGFVIDKFPISRPNLTFSTLTVSNMSPEDSSIYLCSVEPRETQYFGPGTRLLVL.

The chain links TRBV12-3 or TRBV12-4 to TRBJ1-6, with D possibly being TRBD1 (6 bases). Trimming removed 7 bases from V and 6 bases from J, with 19 bases in between. The CDR3 spans 16 residues. The CDR3 sequence: CASTPRGGPRNSPLHF. For the CDR3, the DNA is TGTGCCAGCACTCCACGGGGGGGCCCCCGTAATTCACCCCTCCACTTT.

The sample holds many counts of this clonotype. The chain recombines TRBV5-1 with TRBJ2-7, with D tentatively TRBD1 or TRBD2 (5 bases each). The CDR3 totals 15 residues. Trimming took off 1 base at V and 6 bases at J, with 17 bases between the two ends. CDR1 SGHRS and CDR2 YFSETQ come from the germline V gene. As DNA, the CDR3 is TGCGCCAGCAGCTTGTCGGGGCTCTACGACGGCGAGCAGTACTTC. Its protein is CASSLSGLYDGEQYF.

This clonotype turned up a few times. This chain joins TRBV5-1 and TRBJ2-3; weak D call: TRBD1 (5 bases). CDR3 length: 16 amino acids. Trimming shortened V by 1 base and J by 3 bases, and 15 bases separated the two germline ends. The germline gives CDR1 SGHRS, CDR2 YFSETQ. The CDR3 coding sequence is TGCGCCAGCAGCTTGTGGGGCTCAGGGTTAACAGATACGCAGTATTTT. Translation: CASSLWGSGLTDTQYF.